This T cell receptor (beta chain) was found in a study of Graves' ophthalmopathy and Graves' hyperthyroidism. Overall study results and limits: Sensitivity of roughly 71% and specificity of 72.22% were achieved by the model that predicted ophthalmopathy progression. The authors also found most expanded thyroid clonotypes above 0.001 frequency in blood.

The V end lost 3 bases, the J end lost 0 bases, and 6 bases lay between the germline ends. The CDR3 covers 14 residues. Other autoimmune diseases, uncontrolled infections, pregnancy or lactation ruled patients out of participation. Clinical symptoms, serum thyroxine, TRAb, thyroid ultrasound and orbital computed tomography formed the basis of diagnosis. For repertoire sequencing, the TCR beta CDR3 regions were amplified from RNA transcripts. Following a first-round RT-PCR that used HTBI primers, a second-round multiplex PCR was carried out. TCRdb reanalysed the multiplex PCR reads using MiXCR and keeps one entry per CDR3 protein. Of 560,000 or so distinct CDR3 sequences in the sample, approximately 35% were seen once. This clonotype has a handful of counts. Its antigen is still unknown.

The chain links TRBV12-3 or TRBV12-4 to TRBJ1-3, with no clear D. This sequence was found in an adult man with Graves' hyperthyroidism. Sequencing used peripheral blood or thyroid tissue (not recorded which). CDR3 residues: CASSFFSSGNTIYF. CDR3 nucleotide sequence: TGTGCCAGCAGTTTCTTTAGCTCTGGAAACACCATATATTTT.